The sequence of this T cell receptor beta chain was determined in a study of Ad26.COV2.S vaccination and SARS-CoV-2 variants. Study overall: Participant was drawn from the COV1001 Ad26.COV2.S trial arm. Findings and caveats of the study: Reportedly, after vaccination the spike-specific CD8+ and CD4+ T cell responses displayed substantial breadth. Across vaccine and placebo recipients, the breadth of non-spike TCRs was similar.

Treatment indicated: roughly 19 received Ad26.COV2.S at low or high dose, single or two shots; about 5 received placebo; per-sample allocation not given. After the first vaccine or placebo injection, samples were drawn on day 63. The study used a vaccine consisting of an Ad26 vector that expressed Wuhan-strain SARS-CoV-2 spike. CDR3 length: 16 amino acids. The germline V gene has CDR1 SGHTA and CDR2 FQGNSA. V shed 1 base and J shed 5 bases, with 16 bases lying between them. Sequencing used immunoSEQ multiplex PCR; TCRdb keeps in-frame clones, though not all of them. The sample contains 400,000 to 500,000 clones, 70% to 90% of which appear only once. A note on this clone: What it binds is unknown.

The origin of this receptor is a person between 18 and 59 years old who received the Ad26.COV2.S COVID-19 vaccine or a placebo. This sequence joins TRBV7-2 and TRBJ2-3; D may be TRBD2 (6 bases). Sample: peripheral blood, taken in a trial of Ad26.COV2.S vaccine versus placebo. The CDR3 protein is CASSLEVGGFKDTQYF. The CDR3 DNA is TGTGCCAGCAGCTTAGAGGTGGGGGGATTTAAAGATACGCAGTATTTT.